These 21 T cell receptor beta chains share one sample of origin, sequenced in a study of CD8 T cells in ankylosing spondylitis. General observations from the study: A TCR beta motif made of fewer than ten highly homologous variants seemed typical of ankylosing spondylitis blood.

TCRdb reprocessed the 5' RACE reads via MiXCR and lists one record per CDR3 protein. The data show 200,000 to 250,000 distinct CDR3 sequences, about 16% seen once. No antigen has been identified for these receptors. Sequences were obtained from blood, either unsorted or a sorted T cell fraction (not recorded which). Source of these receptors: a male donor with ankylosing spondylitis.

This clonotype turned up a few times. This rearrangement joins TRBV6-4 to TRBJ2-2, with 7 nucleotides matching TRBD1. The V and J ends lost 3 bases and 3 bases, in that order; junction bases with no gene match: 7. CDR3 size: 16 residues. CDR1 MRHNA and CDR2 SNTAGT come from the germline V gene. In DNA, the CDR3 is TGTGCCAGCAGTGATAGAGGGGGCCGGGACACCGGGGAGCTGTTTTTT. As protein: CASSDRGGRDTGELFF.

V and J are TRBV18 and TRBJ1-1; D remains unclear. Germline V gene data show CDR1 as KGHSH and CDR2 as LQKENI. This CDR3 has 15 residues. V lost 5 bases, J lost 11 bases, and 24 bases lay in between. CDR3 sequence (DNA): TGTGCCAGCTCAAGCCGACCCCCGGCGGACGAGGGTGCTTTCTTT. This encodes CASSSRPPADEGAFF.

This clonotype was found a few times. V gene TRBV29-1 combines with J gene TRBJ1-2, with TRBD1 as a possible D gene (5 bases). CDR3 length: 12 residues. V was shortened by 2 bases and J by 8 bases, with 12 bases between the two germline ends. CDR1 SQVTM and CDR2 ANQGSEA come from the germline V gene. The CDR3 protein is CSVENRYGGYTF. CDR3 DNA sequence: TGCAGCGTTGAAAACAGGTACGGCGGCTACACCTTC.

The V gene is TRBV5-4, the J gene TRBJ1-1, with no clear D. CDR1 is SGHNT, CDR2 YYREEE, per germline (reference sequence). This CDR3 has 15 amino acids. V dropped 0 bases and J dropped 0 bases, with 9 bases sitting between them. CDR3 coding DNA: TGTGCCAGCAGCTTGGGAATAGATTTGAACACTGAAGCTTTCTTT. Protein product: CASSLGIDLNTEAFF.

This clonotype was recorded a few times. J is TRBJ1-2 and V is TRBV2, with D hard to call. The germline V gene has CDR1 SNHLY and CDR2 FYNNEI. Deletions cut 6 bases from V and 1 base from J, with 15 bases between. The CDR3 is 15 residues long. The CDR3 reads CASRAGVNFNYGYTF. Here the CDR3 DNA reads TGTGCCAGCAGGGCCGGGGTAAACTTTAACTATGGCTACACCTTC.

This clonotype was found a few times. The rearrangement links TRBV11-2 to TRBJ2-2; TRBD1 is a possible D gene (6 bases). CDR1 and CDR2 from the germline V gene are SGHAT and FQNNGV. The germline V and J ends were trimmed by 0 bases and 6 bases, with 17 bases remaining between them. CDR3 length: 17 residues. CDR3: CASSLEVTGYLPGELFF. CDR3 in DNA: TGTGCCAGCAGCTTAGAGGTTACAGGGTACCTCCCCGGGGAGCTGTTTTTT.

The genes are TRBV6-5 and TRBJ2-2; 10 positions match TRBD2. The CDR3 loop spans 16 amino acids. V shed 0 bases and J 7 bases; nucleotides not matched to a gene: 5. Germline CDR1 is MNHEY and CDR2 is SVGAGI. The chain's CDR3 is CASSYSAGGPVGELFF. CDR3 nucleotides: TGTGCCAGCAGTTACTCAGCGGGAGGGCCGGTCGGGGAGCTGTTTTTT.

This clonotype was observed a handful of times. The chain recombines TRBV4-1 with TRBJ1-1, with unresolved D. Deletions cut 0 bases from V and 5 bases from J, with 10 bases between. The CDR3 has 14 amino acids. Germline CDR1 and CDR2: MGHRA and YSYEKL. CDR3 bases: TGCGCCAGCAGCCAAGAATATACGGGGACTGAAGCTTTCTTT. It codes for CASSQEYTGTEAFF.

The V and J genes are TRBV19 and TRBJ1-1; possibly TRBD1 for D (5 bases). In germline, CDR1 is LNHDA, CDR2 SQIVND (reference sequence). V gave up 5 bases and J gave up 4 bases, with 11 bases separating them. CDR3 length equals 13 residues. The CDR3, as DNA: TGTGCCAGTAGTTTCAGGGCTGGCACTGAAGCTTTCTTT. Its protein product is CASSFRAGTEAFF.

This clonotype was seen a handful of times. The chain is built from TRBV7-9 and TRBJ2-3; D may be TRBD1 (5 bases). The CDR3 sequence is 16 residues long. Trimming pared 3 bases from V and 4 bases from J, leaving 17 bases between. Germline CDR1 is SEHNR and CDR2 is FQNEAQ (reference sequence). The CDR3 DNA sequence: TGTGCCAGCAGCTTTGAACTTGGGGCGTCCCCAGATACGCAGTATTTT. Residues: CASSFELGASPDTQYF.

This clonotype was observed a few times. The chain joins TRBV6-2 or TRBV6-3 to TRBJ2-2, with D maybe TRBD1 (7 bases). The length of the CDR3 is 14 residues. Deletions cut 5 bases from V and 15 bases from J, with 22 bases between. Germline V gives CDR1 MNHEY, CDR2 SVGEGT. The CDR3 is CASSLPPGGSPVFF. In DNA form, the CDR3 reads TGTGCCAGCAGTCTACCGCCAGGGGGGTCCCCGGTGTTTTTT.

This chain uses TRBV20-1 with TRBJ2-3; no clear D. Germline-derived CDR1 and CDR2 are DFQATT and SNEGSKA (reference sequence). The V end lost 3 bases, the J end lost 6 bases, and 10 bases lay between the germline ends. This CDR3 comprises 12 residues. DNA of the CDR3: TGCAGTGCTAGGGATCCCGGGGATACGCAGTATTTT. Translated: CSARDPGDTQYF.

This clonotype has just one count. The gene calls are TRBV3-1 and TRBJ2-3; TRBD2 might be the D (6 bases). Trimming removed 4 bases at V and 6 bases at J, with 20 bases between. CDR1 LGHDT and CDR2 YNNKEL come from the germline V gene (reference sequence). The CDR3 extends over 16 amino acids. This CDR3 is CASSLSGTGVEDTQYF. The CDR3, as DNA: TGTGCCAGCAGCCTCTCCGGGACTGGGGTTGAGGATACGCAGTATTTT.

This clonotype occurred a few times. V is TRBV20-1 and J is TRBJ2-1, with 12 bases aligning to TRBD2. The CDR3 spans 16 residues. The J segment lost 9 bases and the V segment lost 1 base, leaving 10 bases of the junction unmatched. The V gene's germline CDR1 is DFQATT and CDR2 SNEGSKA (reference sequence). CDR3 loop: CSARGFRTSGTGEQFF. The CDR3 coding sequence is TGCAGTGCTAGAGGGTTTAGGACTAGCGGGACGGGTGAGCAGTTCTTC.

This clonotype was counted at least ten times. The V and J genes are TRBV4-2 and TRBJ2-1; D remains ambiguous. The CDR3 loop spans 13 amino acids. The germline gives CDR1 LGHNA, CDR2 YNFKEQ. The V end was cut by 4 bases, the J end by 5 bases, with 9 bases between. CDR3 nucleotide sequence: TGTGCCAGCAGCCCCTCATCTAACAATGAGCAGTTCTTC. As protein: CASSPSSNNEQFF.

This clonotype has more than one count but fewer than ten. This chain joins TRBV19 and TRBJ2-1; D gene ambiguous. V lost 6 bases to trimming and J lost 0 bases, with 12 bases between them. CDR1 and CDR2 from the germline V gene are LNHDA and SQIVND (reference sequence). The CDR3 covers 15 residues. CDR3 sequence: CASSLSASSYNEQFF. The CDR3 nucleotides read TGTGCCAGTAGCCTATCGGCGAGCTCCTACAATGAGCAGTTCTTC.

This clonotype has only a few counts. This chain uses TRBV29-1 with TRBJ1-2; D not resolved. Trimming left V 4 bases short and J 4 bases short, with 10 bases between. Germline values: CDR1 SQVTM, CDR2 ANQGSEA. The CDR3 spans 12 residues. The chain's CDR3 is CSVGSDTYGYTF. The CDR3 bases are TGCAGCGTTGGGTCAGACACCTATGGCTACACCTTC.

In its sample, this clonotype was seen many times. The chain joins TRBV12-3 or TRBV12-4 to TRBJ2-1, with D possibly matching TRBD1 (6 bases). V was shortened by 6 bases and J by 4 bases, with 16 bases between the two germline ends. The CDR3 length is 15 residues. CDR3 protein: CASSPPGTPYNEQFF. The CDR3 coding sequence is TGTGCCAGCAGCCCTCCCGGGACACCTTACAATGAGCAGTTCTTC.

This chain joins TRBV18 and TRBJ1-1; D is perhaps TRBD1 (6 bases). Germline assignment: CDR1 KGHSH and CDR2 LQKENI. The CDR3 loop spans 12 amino acids. The V end was cut by 1 base, the J end by 10 bases, with 10 bases between. The CDR3 DNA reads as TGTGCCAGCTCACCACAGGAAGGGGGAGCTTTCTTT. Protein sequence: CASSPQEGGAFF.

The rearrangement uses TRBV13 and TRBJ1-6; 8 bases are a match to TRBD1. Germline loops: CDR1 PRHDT, CDR2 FYEKMQ (reference sequence). This CDR3 spans 16 amino acids. V trimming: 7 bases; J trimming: 8 bases; junction bases outside the gene matches: 13. This CDR3 is CASTRRTGQSDSPLHF. CDR3 DNA sequence: TGTGCCAGCACCAGAAGGACAGGGCAGAGTGATTCACCCCTCCACTTT. Looking up the rest from reference TRBV13 and TRBJ1-6 gives the full variable domain: AAGVIQSPRHLIKEKRETATLKCYPIPRHDTVYWYQQGPGQDPQFLISFYEKMQSDKGSIPDRFSAQQFSDYHSELNMSSLELGDSALYFCASTRRTGQSDSPLHFGNGTRLTVT.

This clonotype has at least ten counts. The chain is built from TRBV3-1 and TRBJ2-3; tentative D call: TRBD2 (5 bases). The germline V gene encodes CDR1 LGHDT and CDR2 YNNKEL (reference sequence). The CDR3 has 17 residues. V lost 0 bases and J 6 bases, leaving 19 bases between the germline ends. The CDR3 loop reads CASSQDQSEFGVDTQYF. DNA for the CDR3: TGTGCCAGCAGCCAAGATCAATCCGAATTCGGGGTTGATACGCAGTATTTT.